This TCR beta chain was sequenced during a study of cytomegalovirus exposure and HLA in healthy donors. Study-wide results and caveats: Donors were assumed by presence/absence analyses to have roughly uniform sequencing depth. Later analysis showed TCR association rates varying by HLA locus, highest for DRB1 and lowest for HLA-C. V- and J-gene trimming of TCR beta was linked (in a later analysis) to a missense DCLRE1C variant.

V dropped 3 bases and J dropped 2; count of bases not matched to a gene: 15. The CDR3 runs to 18 residues. Germline V gives CDR1 MDHEN, CDR2 SYDVKM. Points on this clone: Its specificity is unknown.

PCR primers comprised 60 Vbeta and 13 Jbeta primers. Clones were read by immunoSEQ multiplex PCR, and TCRdb kept only the in-frame ones, dropping some. The table records 83,000 or so clones, roughly 80% of them present only once. Sequencing was performed on PBMCs. The chain employs TRBV28 and TRBJ2-5; 7 bases are shared with TRBD1. This sequence was found in a man younger than 45 in good health and CMV-seropositive. The CDR3: CASSFPLRGQPSQETQYF. In DNA form, the CDR3 reads TGTGCCAGCAGTTTCCCCTTAAGGGGACAGCCCTCACAAGAGACCCAGTACTTC.